This T cell receptor beta chain was obtained from a study of radiotherapy plus CTLA-4 blockade in lung cancer. Regarding the study as a whole: Expansion of tumor-derived TCR clones was observed in blood after radiotherapy plus ipilimumab.

V dropped 4 bases and J dropped 4 bases, with 17 bases sitting between them. The CDR3 is 15 amino acids. CDR1 and CDR2 (germline): SGHNT, YYREEE (reference sequence). Some clones are missing from TCRdb's copy, which holds only in-frame ones; the method was immunoSEQ multiplex PCR. The repertoire holds 30,000 to 50,000 clones, with approximately 79% as singletons. On this clone: Its target is not known.

This receptor was obtained from a human donor with non-small cell lung cancer that progressed on radiotherapy plus ipilimumab. The V and J genes are TRBV5-4 and TRBJ1-1; tentatively, D is TRBD1 (5 bases). Sequencing used peripheral blood, obtained from a patient treated with radiotherapy plus ipilimumab. The CDR3, as DNA: TGTGCCAGCAGCCCCCCCGTTTCGGGGGGCACTGAAGCTTTCTTT. Protein: CASSPPVSGGTEAFF.